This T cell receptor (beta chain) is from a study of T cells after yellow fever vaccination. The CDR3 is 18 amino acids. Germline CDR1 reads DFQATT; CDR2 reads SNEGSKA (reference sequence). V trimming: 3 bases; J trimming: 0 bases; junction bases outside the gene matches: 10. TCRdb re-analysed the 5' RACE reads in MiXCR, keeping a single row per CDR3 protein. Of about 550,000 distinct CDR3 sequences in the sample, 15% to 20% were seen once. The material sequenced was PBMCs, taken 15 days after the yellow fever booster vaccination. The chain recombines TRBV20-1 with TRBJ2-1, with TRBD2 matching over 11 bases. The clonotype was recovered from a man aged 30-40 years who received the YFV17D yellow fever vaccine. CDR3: CSARTLAGVIGSYNEQFF. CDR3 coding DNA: TGCAGTGCTAGGACACTAGCGGGAGTAATAGGCTCCTACAATGAGCAGTTCTTC.